Listed below are T cell receptor beta chains from one sample, sequenced in a study of T cells in Graves' hyperthyroidism and ophthalmopathy. In TCRdb, the multiplex PCR reads were re-called with MiXCR into one record per CDR3 protein. The sample records roughly 250,000 distinct CDR3 sequences, about a sixth being singletons. The sequencing input was blood. Receptor source: a woman younger than 30 with Graves' ophthalmopathy. CDR3s include the opening cysteine and the closing phenylalanine or tryptophan. The D gene is left open where the match is weak. Expanded clones are given a class, and other clones once, few, many or no size at all.

v_call	cdr3_length	d_call	clone_size	j_call	cdr3_nt	cdr3_aa
TRBV2	14	TRBD1	many	TRBJ1-1	TGTGCCAGCAGCGCCGGGACAGTGGTGTCTGAAGCTTTCTTT	CASSAGTVVSEAFF
TRBV7-9	14	TRBD2	-	TRBJ2-7	TGTGCCAGCAGCGCTAGCGGGAGATTCACCGAGCAGTACTTC	CASSASGRFTEQYF
TRBV15	16	TRBD1	few	TRBJ1-3	TGTGCCACCAGCAGAGGCCGGACAGGGAGTGGAAACACCATATATTTT	CATSRGRTGSGNTIYF
TRBV25-1	15	TRBD2	few	TRBJ2-1	TGTGCCAGCACCGGAGGCGGGAGCGGCTACAATGAGCAGTTCTTC	CASTGGGSGYNEQFF
TRBV4-1	20	TRBD2	many	TRBJ2-7	TGCGCCAGCAGCCAAGAGTTAGTTACGGGGGGGCGCATTAGCTCCTACGAGCAGTACTTC	CASSQELVTGGRISSYEQYF
TRBV20-1	13	-	-	TRBJ1-1	TGCAGTGCTCGGGGGTCTCGGGACACTGAAGCTTTCTTT	CSARGSRDTEAFF
TRBV5-1	18	-	many	TRBJ2-1	TGCGCCAGCAGCTTGATGGTTCTAGGGACCCCAACTGGGAATGAGCAGTTCTTC	CASSLMVLGTPTGNEQFF
TRBV12-3/TRBV12-4	14	-	many	TRBJ2-3	TGTGCCAGCAGGGGAGGACTACCCAAGGATACGCAGTATTTT	CASRGGLPKDTQYF
TRBV11-2	14	TRBD1	many	TRBJ1-1	TGTGCCAGCAGCTCGGACAGGTGGAACACTGAAGCTTTCTTT	CASSSDRWNTEAFF
TRBV19	12	-	-	TRBJ2-1	TGTGCCAGTGGTAGCCCGGGACTTGAGCAGTTCTTC	CASGSPGLEQFF
TRBV13	16	-	many	TRBJ2-1	TGTGCCAGCAGCTCACTAGACTTGAGCTCCTACAATGAGCAGTTCTTC	CASSSLDLSSYNEQFF
TRBV27	20	-	few	TRBJ2-1	TGTGCCAGCAGTCCCTCATACCTCTTGGTGTGGGGGACCTCCTACAATGAGCAGTTCTTC	CASSPSYLLVWGTSYNEQFF
TRBV20-1	17	TRBD2	many	TRBJ2-1	TGCAGTGCTAGCCAAGCTTTTGGGGGGGGGGCCTACAATGAGCAGTTCTTC	CSASQAFGGGAYNEQFF
TRBV27	16	TRBD2	many	TRBJ2-7	TGTGCCAGCAGTTCCGGACTAGCGGGGACAACCTACGAGCAGTACTTC	CASSSGLAGTTYEQYF
TRBV4-1	15	-	few	TRBJ2-3	TGCGCCAGCAGCCAAGTCGGCCAACTAGGCATTACGCAGTATTTT	CASSQVGQLGITQYF
TRBV11-2	15	-	many	TRBJ1-1	TGTGCCAGCAGGCTACAGGGTATCAGGAACACTGAAGCTTTCTTT	CASRLQGIRNTEAFF
TRBV6-2/TRBV6-3	16	TRBD1	many	TRBJ2-1	TGTGCCAGCAGAAGCGCCGGACAGGGGGCCTACAATGAGCAGTTCTTC	CASRSAGQGAYNEQFF
TRBV6-2/TRBV6-3	14	-	many	TRBJ2-7	TGTGCCAGCATCCCATACGGCGCTTCCTACGAGCAGTACTTC	CASIPYGASYEQYF
TRBV9	16	TRBD2	-	TRBJ2-2	TGTGCCAGCAGCAACCCACTAGCGGGAGAGGCCGGGGAGCTGTTTTTT	CASSNPLAGEAGELFF
TRBV7-3	14	-	many	TRBJ2-2	TGTGCCAGCAGCTTAGAGGGAAACACCGGGGAGCTGTTTTTT	CASSLEGNTGELFF
TRBV27	12	-	many	TRBJ2-1	TGTGCCAGCAAGACCAGCGGCAATGAGCAGTTCTTC	CASKTSGNEQFF
TRBV7-2	13	-	many	TRBJ1-5	TGTGCCAGCAGCCTGGGCACTGGGAAGCCCCAGCATTTT	CASSLGTGKPQHF
TRBV7-9	14	-	many	TRBJ2-7	TGTGCCAGCAGCTTAGGGGCAGACTCCTACGAGCAGTACTTC	CASSLGADSYEQYF
TRBV7-2	15	TRBD1	many	TRBJ1-3	TGTGCCAGCAGCCCTAGCAGGGGGCCAGGAAACACCATATATTTT	CASSPSRGPGNTIYF
TRBV5-1	18	-	many	TRBJ2-2	TGCGCCAGCAGAAATTACAAAACATGGGGGGCGAACACCGGGGAGCTGTTTTTT	CASRNYKTWGANTGELFF
TRBV5-6	14	-	many	TRBJ1-1	TGTGCCAGCAGCTACGGGACGGGGAACACTGAAGCTTTCTTT	CASSYGTGNTEAFF
TRBV28	14	TRBD1	many	TRBJ1-2	TGTGCCAGCAGTTTGGGTGACAGGGCCTATGGCTACACCTTC	CASSLGDRAYGYTF
TRBV11-2	12	-	many	TRBJ1-6	TGTGCCAGCGGGGGGACCGAGAAACCCCTCCACTTT	CASGGTEKPLHF
TRBV5-1	16	-	many	TRBJ1-1	TGCGCCAGCAGCTCAAACCCGGGCAGCTCCAACACTGAAGCTTTCTTT	CASSSNPGSSNTEAFF
TRBV5-8	14	TRBD1	many	TRBJ1-1	TGTGCCAGCAGCCAAAGACAGGGGAACACTGAAGCTTTCTTT	CASSQRQGNTEAFF
TRBV24-1	16	TRBD2	many	TRBJ2-3	TGTGCCACCAGTGATCGTCCTAGCGGGGGAACGGATACGCAGTATTTT	CATSDRPSGGTDTQYF
TRBV3-1	14	TRBD1	once	TRBJ1-1	TGTGCCAGCAGATTTGGACAGGGGGCCGGTGAAGCTTTCTTT	CASRFGQGAGEAFF
TRBV11-2	14	-	many	TRBJ1-1	TGTGCCAGCAGTCAGAGGGCAGGGAACACTGAAGCTTTCTTT	CASSQRAGNTEAFF
TRBV10-2	13	-	few	TRBJ2-1	TGCGCCAGCACCCAGGGGTTGTACAATGAGCAGTTCTTC	CASTQGLYNEQFF
TRBV20-1	16	TRBD1	many	TRBJ2-2	TGCAGTGCTGGAAGTGGACAGGGAAGGGGAACCGGGGAGCTGTTTTTT	CSAGSGQGRGTGELFF
TRBV19	11	TRBD2	-	TRBJ2-1	TGTGCCAGTAGTGGGACTAGCGCCCGGTTCTTC	CASSGTSARFF
TRBV6-2/TRBV6-3	14	-	many	TRBJ1-5	TGTGCCAGCAGTTACTTGGCCAGGCAAAGGCCCCAGCATTTT	CASSYLARQRPQHF
TRBV2	12	-	many	TRBJ1-2	TGTGCCAGCAGTGAAGGCGTCTATGGCTACACCTTC	CASSEGVYGYTF
TRBV12-3/TRBV12-4	18	-	-	TRBJ2-1	TGTGCCAGCAGTGACGGACAGGGGACAAGCGGGAGTTTTTACGAGCAGTTCTTC	CASSDGQGTSGSFYEQFF
TRBV20-1	12	-	-	TRBJ2-1	TGCAGTGCTAGAGATCCTCCCCGCGAGCAGTTCTTC	CSARDPPREQFF
TRBV20-1	16	-	many	TRBJ2-7	TGCAGTGCTAGAGATATTAGGCAGGGTGTAATCTACGAGCAGTACTTC	CSARDIRQGVIYEQYF
TRBV3-1	15	TRBD2	many	TRBJ2-2	TGTGCCAGCAGCGTGCGGGGGAAATCCACCGGGGAGCTGTTTTTT	CASSVRGKSTGELFF
TRBV7-9	12	-	many	TRBJ2-3	TGTGCCAGCAGCTTAGAGTCAAATACGCAGTATTTT	CASSLESNTQYF
TRBV19	15	TRBD2	many	TRBJ2-7	TGTGCCAGTAGCGACGACTGGGTAGCGGGAGCCGAGCAGTACTTC	CASSDDWVAGAEQYF
TRBV20-1	16	-	many	TRBJ2-7	TGCAGTGCTAGCCTCCCTGGGCTAATCGGCTCCTACGAGCAGTACTTC	CSASLPGLIGSYEQYF
TRBV10-3	15	TRBD1	many	TRBJ1-2	TGTGCCATCAGTGATTCAGGGGGCCTCAACTATGGCTACACCTTC	CAISDSGGLNYGYTF
TRBV20-1	14	-	many	TRBJ1-5	TGCAGTGCTAGACGTCAGGCAGTCGATCAGCCCCAGCATTTT	CSARRQAVDQPQHF
TRBV7-2	15	-	-	TRBJ2-3	TGTGCCAGCAGCGTTAGCCCGAAGGGTCTAGATACGCAGTATTTT	CASSVSPKGLDTQYF
TRBV9	14	-	many	TRBJ2-1	TGTGCCAGCGGGGGCGGGGTCCCCTACAATGAGCAGTTCTTC	CASGGGVPYNEQFF
TRBV25-1	11	-	many	TRBJ2-5	TGTGCCAGCAGTGAATATCAGACCCAGTACTTC	CASSEYQTQYF
TRBV20-1	14	-	many	TRBJ1-5	TGCAGTGCTAACCGGGGACGACTTAATCAGCCCCAGCATTTT	CSANRGRLNQPQHF